The rows below give T cell receptor beta chains drawn from one sample of a study of spatial heterogeneity in lung cancer. TCRdb re-called the 5' RACE reads through MiXCR, storing one row per CDR3 protein. The sample lists approximately 26,000 distinct CDR3 sequences, over 7.5% occurring once. This specimen consisted of lung tumor tissue, obtained at surgery. These receptors came from a male donor with early-stage non-small cell lung cancer. Both conserved end residues are part of each CDR3. Each record gives: D gene, CDR3 length, J gene, V gene, clone size, CDR3 protein, CDR3 DNA. D genes are given only for firm matches. The size field is filled for only some rows; it gives once, few, many or a size class.

TRBD1 15 TRBJ1-1 TRBV27 many CASSFGQGLGTEAFF TGTGCCAGCAGTTTTGGACAGGGCCTCGGCACTGAAGCTTTCTTT
NA 11 TRBJ1-1 TRBV27 many CASRVGVQAFF TGTGCCAGCAGGGTGGGGGTACAAGCTTTCTTT
NA 12 TRBJ2-3 TRBV7-2 many CASSSSLNTQYF TGTGCCAGCAGCTCCTCACTGAATACGCAGTATTTT
NA 15 TRBJ1-4 TRBV2 many CATKLQGTLEEKLFF TGTGCCACCAAGTTACAGGGTACCTTAGAAGAAAAACTGTTTTTT
NA 13 TRBJ1-2 TRBV28 many CASSRARAYGYTF TGTGCCAGCAGTCGAGCCAGGGCTTATGGCTACACCTTC
TRBD2 15 TRBJ2-3 TRBV20-1 many CSVHGAGVDTDTQYF TGCAGTGTTCATGGAGCGGGGGTGGACACAGATACGCAGTATTTT
NA 15 TRBJ1-2 TRBV7-3 NA CASSLTGGAGDGYTF TGTGCCAGCAGCTTAACTGGGGGCGCAGGGGATGGCTACACCTTC
NA 14 TRBJ1-5 TRBV12-3/TRBV12-4 many CASSLGGSNQPQHF TGTGCCAGCAGTTTAGGGGGTAGCAATCAGCCCCAGCATTTT
NA 12 TRBJ2-7 TRBV20-1 many CSAGRGVYEQYF TGCAGTGCCGGACGAGGAGTCTACGAGCAGTACTTC
TRBD2 20 TRBJ2-3 TRBV5-1 many CASSHRGLAPSARGPDTQYF TGCGCCAGCAGCCACCGGGGACTAGCGCCTTCAGCCCGGGGTCCAGATACGCAGTATTTT
TRBD2 15 TRBJ2-7 TRBV20-1 few CSARDLAGSSYEQYF TGCAGTGCTAGAGATCTAGCGGGTAGCTCCTACGAGCAGTACTTC
NA 16 TRBJ2-2 TRBV5-4 many CASSLVSTGLRGELFF TGTGCCAGCAGCTTGGTTTCGACAGGTCTCCGCGGGGAGCTGTTTTTT
TRBD2 17 TRBJ2-1 TRBV24-1 once CATSDWDTSGRDNEQFF TGTGCCACCAGTGATTGGGATACTAGCGGGAGAGACAATGAGCAGTTCTTC
TRBD2 14 TRBJ2-7 TRBV7-8 many CASRLGGEYNEQYF TGTGCCAGCCGCTTGGGGGGGGAATACAACGAGCAGTACTTC
NA 14 TRBJ1-2 TRBV20-1 few CSARPQTGSYGYTF TGCAGTGCCCGACCACAGACAGGCAGCTATGGCTACACCTTC
NA 17 TRBJ2-5 TRBV5-6 NA CASSLDWGGGSRKTRYF NA
TRBD2 16 TRBJ2-7 TRBV5-1 NA CASSLINSGRGYEQYF TGCGCCAGCAGCTTAATCAATAGCGGGAGGGGTTACGAGCAGTACTTC
NA 10 TRBJ2-7 TRBV2 NA CASSEFEQYF TGTGCCAGCAGTGAATTCGAGCAGTACTTC
NA 14 TRBJ1-3 TRBV3-1 few CASEGHSSGNTIYF TGTGCCAGCGAGGGGCACAGCTCTGGAAACACCATATATTTT
TRBD2 19 TRBJ2-7 TRBV3-1 many CASIQPGSGSGGLTYEQYF TGTGCCAGCATCCAGCCGGGTAGCGGGAGTGGTGGCCTAACCTACGAGCAGTACTTC
NA 13 TRBJ1-2 TRBV25-1 many CASSGQGPYGYTF TGTGCCAGCAGTGGTCAGGGCCCCTATGGCTACACCTTC
TRBD2 18 TRBJ2-1 TRBV20-1 many CSASHHLASGSRGNEQFF TGCAGTGCTAGCCATCATCTGGCTAGCGGGAGTAGGGGCAATGAGCAGTTCTTC
NA 13 TRBJ2-7 TRBV30 NA CAWSNGPPGEQYF TGTGCCTGGAGTAACGGACCTCCGGGGGAGCAGTACTTC
NA 12 TRBJ2-1 TRBV2 medium-sized CASRWAGNEQFF TGTGCCAGCCGCTGGGCAGGGAATGAGCAGTTCTTC
NA 13 TRBJ1-1 TRBV7-3 few CASSLGGGTEAFF TGTGCCAGCAGCTTGGGGGGAGGCACTGAAGCTTTCTTT
TRBD1 14 TRBJ2-7 TRBV20-1 many CSASEGTGVWEQYF TGCAGTGCCTCCGAAGGGACAGGGGTGTGGGAGCAGTACTTC
NA 15 TRBJ2-3 TRBV12-3/TRBV12-4 NA CASSLAGGITDTQYF TGTGCCAGCAGTTTAGCGGGGGGCATCACAGATACGCAGTATTTT
NA 14 TRBJ1-5 TRBV6-2/TRBV6-3 few CASSFVTRSQPQHF TGTGCCAGCAGTTTTGTTACACGGAGTCAGCCCCAGCATTTT
NA 15 TRBJ2-1 TRBV5-1 medium-sized CASSTQGVADNEQFF TGCGCCAGCAGCACGCAGGGCGTCGCGGACAATGAGCAGTTCTTC
NA 13 TRBJ2-7 TRBV18 few CASSPTRTGKQYF TGTGCCAGCTCACCCACCAGGACGGGCAAGCAGTACTTC
TRBD2 15 TRBJ2-7 TRBV12-3/TRBV12-4 few CASSFGGSRRLGQYF TGTGCCAGCAGTTTTGGCGGGAGTCGCCGGTTGGGGCAGTACTTC
NA 14 TRBJ1-1 TRBV9 medium-sized CASSPRGAGTEAFF TGTGCCAGCAGCCCGAGGGGGGCTGGAACTGAAGCTTTCTTT
NA 13 TRBJ1-5 TRBV29-1 many CSVEISIDQPQHF TGCAGCGTTGAAATAAGCATCGATCAGCCCCAGCATTTT
NA 16 TRBJ2-6 TRBV18 NA CASSPPSGSGANVLTF TGTGCCAGCTCACCACCTAGCGGCTCTGGGGCCAACGTCCTGACTTTC
TRBD1 13 TRBJ1-1 TRBV7-9 many CASSQTKGAEAFF TGTGCCAGCAGCCAAACCAAGGGGGCGGAAGCTTTCTTT
TRBD2 14 TRBJ2-3 TRBV11-2 many CASSRRDYLNTQYF TGTGCCAGCAGCCGCCGGGACTACCTAAATACGCAGTATTTT
NA 13 TRBJ2-3 TRBV5-4 few CASGGGGTDTQYF TGTGCCAGCGGTGGCGGGGGCACAGATACGCAGTATTTT
TRBD1 16 TRBJ2-7 TRBV28 many CASSSLTGTGGAEQYF TGTGCCAGCAGTTCCCTCACCGGGACAGGGGGCGCCGAGCAGTACTTC
NA 14 TRBJ2-2 TRBV6-1 few CASSEARFTGELFF TGTGCCAGCAGTGAAGCACGGTTCACCGGGGAGCTGTTTTTT
TRBD2 14 TRBJ2-1 TRBV6-6 NA CAALGSGGPNEQFF TGTGCCGCCCTTGGTAGCGGGGGGCCTAATGAGCAGTTCTTC
TRBD2 15 TRBJ2-7 TRBV11-2 NA CASSWTSGASYEQYF TGTGCCAGCAGCTGGACTAGCGGGGCCTCCTACGAGCAGTACTTC
NA 14 TRBJ1-5 TRBV7-9 many CASSLLDSNQPQHF TGTGCCAGCAGCCTTTTGGATAGCAATCAGCCCCAGCATTTT
TRBD2 14 TRBJ2-7 TRBV28 many CASSSTWTSEEQYF TGTGCCAGCAGTTCCACCTGGACTAGCGAGGAGCAGTACTTC
TRBD2 15 TRBJ2-1 TRBV6-2/TRBV6-3 NA CASSRGLAGDNEQFF TGTGCCAGCAGCCGCGGACTAGCGGGGGACAATGAGCAGTTCTTC
TRBD1 13 TRBJ1-1 TRBV11-2 NA CASSLTGQTEAFF TGTGCCAGCAGCTTGACAGGGCAAACTGAAGCTTTCTTT
NA 15 TRBJ1-3 TRBV7-9 many CASSLGNREGNTIYF TGTGCCAGCAGCTTAGGAAACAGGGAAGGAAACACCATATATTTT
NA 11 TRBJ2-3 TRBV29-1 many CSVIPTDTQYF TGCAGCGTTATACCCACAGATACGCAGTATTTT
NA 15 TRBJ1-5 TRBV4-1 few CASSQFPLPNQPQHF TGCGCCAGCAGCCAATTCCCGCTCCCTAATCAGCCCCAGCATTTT
NA 14 TRBJ2-2 TRBV10-2 many CASSATGNTGELFF TGCGCCAGCAGTGCCACAGGGAACACCGGGGAGCTGTTTTTT
NA 17 TRBJ1-2 TRBV28 many CASRVSSGRRSSYGYTF TGTGCCAGCCGGGTGTCCTCCGGCCGGCGGAGCAGCTATGGCTACACCTTC
TRBD2 14 TRBJ2-5 TRBV11-2 few CASSLGTSAQTQYF TGTGCCAGCAGCTTAGGAACTAGCGCACAGACCCAGTACTTC
TRBD1 19 TRBJ2-6 TRBV28 NA CASSFWGTGHFSGANVLTF TGTGCCAGCAGTTTTTGGGGGACAGGGCATTTCTCTGGGGCCAACGTCCTGACTTTC